Detailed here is one T cell receptor (beta chain). This record comes from a study of blood T cell repertoires in COVID-19. At the level of the study: The origin of the acute and convalescent COVID-19 samples was the United States, Italy and Spain. T cells, B-cell-depleted T cells, or PBMCs supplied cDNA or gDNA.

CDR3 length: 14 residues. Germline trimming cut 0 bases from V and 9 bases from J; bases unmatched to any gene: 5. Germline CDR1 SGHRS, CDR2 YFSETQ. Per the original methods: Amplification of reference gene primers was used by the study to estimate nucleated cell counts. Assay: immunoSEQ multiplex PCR; the TCRdb copy retains only in-frame clones and omits some. That table furnishes V, J and clone size, whereas the DNA furnished D and trimming. The repertoire consists of around 150,000 clones, with 80% to 85% occurring once and the leading ten covering almost 8.5%. This clonotype was obtained from a woman aged 55-70 years with active or convalescent COVID-19. The rearrangement links TRBV5-1 to TRBJ1-1; 10 nucleotides line up with TRBD1. Source material: peripheral blood. The CDR3 spells CASSLGGQGEKAFF. CDR3 bases: TGCGCCAGCAGCTTGGGCGGACAGGGGGAGAAAGCTTTCTTT.